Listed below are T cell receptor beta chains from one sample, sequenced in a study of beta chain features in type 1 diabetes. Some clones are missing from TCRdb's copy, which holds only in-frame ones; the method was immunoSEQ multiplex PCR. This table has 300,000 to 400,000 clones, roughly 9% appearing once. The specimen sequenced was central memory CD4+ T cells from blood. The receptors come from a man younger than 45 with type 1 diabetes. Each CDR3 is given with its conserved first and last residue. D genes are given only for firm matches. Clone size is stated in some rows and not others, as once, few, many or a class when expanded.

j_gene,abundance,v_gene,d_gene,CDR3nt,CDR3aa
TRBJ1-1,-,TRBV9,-,TGTGCCAGCAGCGTAGCAGGGGCAAGGGACACTGAAGCTTTCTTT,CASSVAGARDTEAFF
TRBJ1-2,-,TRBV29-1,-,TGCAGCGTTAACGACAACAACTATGGCTACACCTTC,CSVNDNNYGYTF
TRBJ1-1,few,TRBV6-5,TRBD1,TGTGCCAGCTCCAGACAGGGGAACACTGAAGCTTTCTTT,CASSRQGNTEAFF
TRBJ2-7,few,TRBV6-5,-,TGTGCCTCCATGAACCGAGGGGGCTACGAGCAGTACTTC,CASMNRGGYEQYF
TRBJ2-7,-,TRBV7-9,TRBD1,TGTGCCAGCAGCCTGGACAGGGGCTCCTACGAGCAGTACTTC,CASSLDRGSYEQYF
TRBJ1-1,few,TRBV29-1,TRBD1,TGCAGCGGTAGGACAGGCGGGGTGAACACTGAAGCTTTCTTT,CSGRTGGVNTEAFF
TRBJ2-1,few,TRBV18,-,TGTGCCAGCTCACCACCAAATTCGGGGGCGACCTACAATGAGCAGTTCTTC,CASSPPNSGATYNEQFF
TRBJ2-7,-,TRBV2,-,TGTGCCAGCAGCAGGGAAAACCTCTCCTACGAGCAGTACTTC,CASSRENLSYEQYF
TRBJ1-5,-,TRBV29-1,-,TGCAGCGTAGGAGAGATGGCTCAGCCCCAGCATTTT,CSVGEMAQPQHF
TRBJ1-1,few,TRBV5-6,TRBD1,TGTGCCAGCAGCTTGCGACGGACAGGGAACGCGAACACTGAAGCTTTCTTT,CASSLRRTGNANTEAFF
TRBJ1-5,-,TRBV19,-,TGTGCCAGTAGCACCGGGGGGAATCAGCCCCAGCATTTT,CASSTGGNQPQHF
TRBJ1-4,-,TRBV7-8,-,TGTGCCAGCAGCTCTTTAAACAGGGCAACTAATGAAAAACTGTTTTTT,CASSSLNRATNEKLFF
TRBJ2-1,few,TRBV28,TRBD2,TGTGCCAGCAGTGCAACTAGCGGGGGTCTGAATGAGCAGTTCTTC,CASSATSGGLNEQFF
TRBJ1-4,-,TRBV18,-,TGTGCCAGCTCACTACGGGACGCAGGGAATGAAAAACTGTTTTTT,CASSLRDAGNEKLFF
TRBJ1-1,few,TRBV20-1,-,TGCAGTGCCCCCATAGGATGGGACGCTTTCTTT,CSAPIGWDAFF
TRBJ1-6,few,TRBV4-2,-,TGTGCCAGCAGCCAAGATCTTATGGTCCGGTCACCCCTCCACTTT,CASSQDLMVRSPLHF
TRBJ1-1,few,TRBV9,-,TGTGCCAGCAGCGTAGCTATGGGGGAGAACACTGAAGCTTTCTTT,CASSVAMGENTEAFF
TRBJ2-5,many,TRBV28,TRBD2,TGTGCCAGCAGCAAGAAACCGGGACTAGGGAGCATGGACCAGTACTTC,CASSKKPGLGSMDQYF
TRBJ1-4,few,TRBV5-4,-,TGTGCCAGCAGCTTATATTCCGTAACAGATCCCCGTGAAAAACTGTTTTTT,CASSLYSVTDPREKLFF
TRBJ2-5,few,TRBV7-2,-,TGTGCCAGCAGCTTAGCGCGGGATATGGGGACCCAGTACTTC,CASSLARDMGTQYF
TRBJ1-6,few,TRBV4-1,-,TGCGCCAGCAGCCAAGATCCGGGGGAAGGGGTATCTAATTCACCCCTCCACTTT,CASSQDPGEGVSNSPLHF
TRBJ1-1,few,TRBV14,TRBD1,TGTGCCAGCAGCGACCGGAACAGGGGTTACCCTGAAGCTTTCTTT,CASSDRNRGYPEAFF
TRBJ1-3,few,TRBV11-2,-,TGTGCCAGCAGCTTAGCGGGAAACACCATATATTTT,CASSLAGNTIYF
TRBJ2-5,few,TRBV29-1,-,TGCAGCGTTGAAGATCTTAGGGACGAGACCCAGTACTTC,CSVEDLRDETQYF
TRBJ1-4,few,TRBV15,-,TGTGCCACCAGCAGAGATAAAACAGATGAAAAACTGTTTTTT,CATSRDKTDEKLFF
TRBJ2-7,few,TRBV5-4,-,TGTGCCAGCAGCTTGGAGCAGTACAACTACGAGCAGTACTTC,CASSLEQYNYEQYF
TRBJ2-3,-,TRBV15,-,TGTGCCACCAGCAGAGGCCAAATAACCACAGATACGCAGTATTTT,CATSRGQITTDTQYF
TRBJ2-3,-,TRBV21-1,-,TGTGCCAGCAGCAAAGCCGGGGACAGGGGCAGGGATACGCAGTATTTT,CASSKAGDRGRDTQYF
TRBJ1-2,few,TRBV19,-,TGTGCCAGAATCACCTATGGCTACACCTTC,CARITYGYTF
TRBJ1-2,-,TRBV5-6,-,TGTGCCAGCAGCTTGTTCGGGGGAATGGATGGCTACACCTTC,CASSLFGGMDGYTF
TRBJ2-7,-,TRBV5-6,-,TGTGCCAGCAGCTTGGCAAACGGGTACGAGCAGTACTTC,CASSLANGYEQYF
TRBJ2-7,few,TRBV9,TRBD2,TGTGCCAGCAACCAGGGACTAGCGGGTTACGAGCAGTACTTC,CASNQGLAGYEQYF
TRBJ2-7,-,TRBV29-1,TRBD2,TGCAGCGTTGGGGGGACTAGTAAGGACGAGCAGTACTTC,CSVGGTSKDEQYF
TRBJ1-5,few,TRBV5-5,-,TGTGCCAGCAGCTTGGATGGGCGCGCCTTGGCCCAGCATTTT,CASSLDGRALAQHF
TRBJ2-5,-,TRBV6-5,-,TGTGCCAGCAGTTTAGGGACGGCTCACCAAGAGACCCAGTACTTC,CASSLGTAHQETQYF
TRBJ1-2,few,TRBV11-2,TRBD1,TGTGCCAGCAGCGAGGGACAGAACTATGGCTACACCTTC,CASSEGQNYGYTF
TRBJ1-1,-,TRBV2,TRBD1,TGTGCCAGCAACTACAGGGGCCGGGAGGAAGCTTTCTTT,CASNYRGREEAFF
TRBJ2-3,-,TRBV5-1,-,TGCGCCAGCAGCCTCGGGGTTATGGCAGATACGCAGTATTTT,CASSLGVMADTQYF
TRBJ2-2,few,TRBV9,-,TGTGCCAGCAGCGTAGCTGGGAGCGGGGAGCTGTTTTTT,CASSVAGSGELFF
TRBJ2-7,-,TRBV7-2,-,TGTGCCAGCAGCTTAGCGGGTGGATTAGGGGGGTACGAGCAGTACTTC,CASSLAGGLGGYEQYF
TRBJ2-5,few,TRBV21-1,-,TGTGCCAGCAGCTTGCGGGGCCCAGAGACCCAGTACTTC,CASSLRGPETQYF
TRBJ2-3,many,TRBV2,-,TGTGCCAGCAGCGTCACGAGGTCAGATACGCAGTATTTT,CASSVTRSDTQYF
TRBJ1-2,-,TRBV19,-,TGTGCCAGTAGTATTTTAAGTTCGTCGGCAGGGGTGTTTGGCTACACCTTC,CASSILSSSAGVFGYTF
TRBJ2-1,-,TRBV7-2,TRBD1,TGTGCCAGTACCCGGGACAGGGGACCGAATGAGCAGTTCTTC,CASTRDRGPNEQFF
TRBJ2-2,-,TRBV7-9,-,TGTGCCAGCAGCTCAACAGGGAACACCGGGGAGCTGTTTTTT,CASSSTGNTGELFF
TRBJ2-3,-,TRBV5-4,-,TGTGCCAGCAGCTTTAGCGGAATCCGCACAGATACGCAGTATTTT,CASSFSGIRTDTQYF
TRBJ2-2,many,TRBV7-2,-,TGTGCCAGCAGCTCCCACGGCGGTACAGGGGAGCTGTTTTTT,CASSSHGGTGELFF
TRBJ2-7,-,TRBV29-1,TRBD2,TGCAGCGTTGAAGAGTCGGGGGGAGACGAGCAGTACTTC,CSVEESGGDEQYF
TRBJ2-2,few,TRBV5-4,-,TGTGCCAGCAGCTTGGTCGGGGTGGCAAACACCGGGGAGCTGTTTTTT,CASSLVGVANTGELFF
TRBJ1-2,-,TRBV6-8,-,TGTGCCAGGTCGAACCAAGCCCCCTACCCCTATGGCTACACCTTC,CARSNQAPYPYGYTF
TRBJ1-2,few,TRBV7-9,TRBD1,TGTGCCAGCAGGGTACCGGGACAGGGGATCGGCTACACCTTC,CASRVPGQGIGYTF
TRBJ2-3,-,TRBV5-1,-,TGCGCCAGCAGCCGGGACAACACAGATACGCAGTATTTT,CASSRDNTDTQYF
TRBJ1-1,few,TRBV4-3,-,TGCGCCAGCAGCCGAGTACGCGGGGTGGACACTGAAGCTTTCTTT,CASSRVRGVDTEAFF